The next 24 T cell receptor beta chains were all read from a single sample in a study of neurological immune-mediated disorders. TCRdb passed the 5' RACE reads through MiXCR, listing each CDR3 protein once. The sample records some 20,000 distinct CDR3 sequences, 7.5% being singletons. The sample comprised CD8+ T cells from blood. The origin of the receptors is a woman aged 25-40 years with HTLV-1-associated myelopathy (HAM/TSP).

This clonotype was observed many times. The chain employs TRBV7-8 and TRBJ1-6, with 10 bases lining up with TRBD1. The junction had 7 bases not matched to a gene; V was cut back by 5 bases and J by 9 bases. Germline V gene lookup returns CDR1 SGHVS and CDR2 FQNEAQ. CDR3 length: 15 residues. CDR3 region: CASSPRQGAGSPLHF. CDR3 DNA sequence: TGTGCCAGCAGCCCACGACAGGGGGCAGGTTCACCCCTCCACTTT.

This clonotype showed up many times. J is TRBJ2-3 and V is TRBV6-2 or TRBV6-3, with D perhaps matching TRBD2 (7 bases). The V end was cut by 8 bases, the J end by 4 bases, with 22 bases between. This CDR3 has 16 residues. The V gene's germline CDR1 is MNHEY and CDR2 SVGEGT. The CDR3 sequence is CASAYTGGRGSDTQYF. In nucleotides, the CDR3 is TGTGCCAGCGCATATACCGGGGGGCGAGGTTCAGATACGCAGTATTTT.

This clonotype was detected many times. This chain links TRBV20-1 with TRBJ1-5; 10 positions match TRBD1. Germline values: CDR1 DFQATT, CDR2 SNEGSKA (reference sequence). Trimming took 1 base from V and 2 from J; bases not matched to a gene: 5. This CDR3 is built from 16 residues. For the CDR3, the DNA is TGCAGTGCTAGAGCAACGACAGGGGGCGGCAATCAGCCCCAGCATTTT. Its translation: CSARATTGGGNQPQHF.

This clonotype was observed many times. V usage is TRBV20-1 and J usage is TRBJ2-1, with D possibly matching TRBD1 (5 bases). V gave up 7 bases and J gave up 4 bases, with 11 bases separating them. CDR1 DFQATT and CDR2 SNEGSKA come from the germline V gene (reference sequence). This CDR3 contains 12 residues. The CDR3, as DNA: TGCAGTGGATCGCAGGGTTACAATGAGCAGTTCTTC. It translates to CSGSQGYNEQFF.

Many counts were recorded for this clonotype. J is TRBJ1-2 and V is TRBV25-1, with TRBD1 as a possible D gene (5 bases). The CDR3 covers 16 residues. Germline loops: CDR1 MGHDK, CDR2 SYGVNS. The V end lost 0 bases, the J end lost 7 bases, and 18 bases lay between the germline ends. The CDR3 coding sequence is TGTGCCAGCAGTGAATATGGGGAGGGGAGGGTTGCTGGCTACACCTTC. Translated: CASSEYGEGRVAGYTF.

This clonotype was found many times. CDR3 in DNA: TGTGCCTCCGGCCGGACCACTGAAGCTTTCTTT. Its translation: CASGRTTEAFF. The chain combines TRBV30 with TRBJ1-1, with D hard to call. Germline V lookup: CDR1 GTSNPN, CDR2 SVGIG (reference sequence). The CDR3 has 11 amino acids. Trimming left V 7 bases short and J 4 bases short, with 10 bases between.

In its sample, this clonotype was seen many times. The chain employs TRBV6-4 and TRBJ2-7; 11 bases agree with TRBD2. The CDR3 consists of 15 residues. Germline V gives CDR1 MRHNA, CDR2 SNTAGT. The ends lost 2 bases at V and 6 bases at J; junction bases unmatched: 6. CDR3 DNA sequence: TGTGCCAGCAGTGACCTAGCGGGGGGTATCAGCGAGCAGTACTTC. It encodes CASSDLAGGISEQYF.

This clonotype was counted ten times or more. The chain is built from TRBV6-5 and TRBJ1-1; D is possibly TRBD1 (5 bases). The CDR3 has 12 residues. Germline-derived CDR1 and CDR2 are MNHEY and SVGAGI. The germline V and J ends were trimmed by 0 bases and 9 bases, with 8 bases remaining between them. Here the CDR3 DNA reads TGTGCCAGCAGTTACTCTGGGACGCAAGCTTTCTTT. This sequence encodes CASSYSGTQAFF.

This clonotype was seen ten or more times. The rearrangement joins TRBV6-4 to TRBJ2-1, with TRBD2 identical over 11 bases. CDR1 and CDR2 from the germline V gene are MRHNA and SNTAGT. V shed 0 bases, J shed 6 bases, and the junction held 4 bases outside the gene matches. CDR3 length equals 16 residues. The CDR3 region is CASSDSSGGDVNEQFF. The CDR3 region has the DNA TGTGCCAGCAGTGACTCTAGCGGGGGGGATGTCAATGAGCAGTTCTTC.

This clonotype was seen only a few times. The chain joins TRBV13 to TRBJ1-1; a weak D match, TRBD1 (5 bases). Germline V gives CDR1 PRHDT, CDR2 FYEKMQ (reference sequence). CDR3 size: 15 residues. The V and J ends lost 4 bases and 1 base respectively, with 13 bases between them. CDR3 sequence: CASSSEATGNTEAFF. In DNA form, the CDR3 reads TGTGCCAGCAGCTCCGAGGCTACAGGGAACACTGAAGCTTTCTTT.

This clonotype was detected many times. This chain uses TRBV24-1 with TRBJ2-3, with TRBD2 identical over 14 bases. This CDR3 is 18 amino acids long. The ends lost 4 bases at V and 0 bases at J; junction bases unmatched: 5. Germline assignment: CDR1 KGHDR and CDR2 SFDVKD. The CDR3 here is CATSELGTSGGSTDTQYF. In DNA form, the CDR3 reads TGTGCCACCAGTGAACTGGGGACTAGCGGGGGAAGCACAGATACGCAGTATTTT.

This clonotype came up a few times. The chain joins TRBV30 to TRBJ1-1; D is uncertain. This CDR3 spans 14 amino acids. Germline CDR1 GTSNPN, CDR2 SVGIG (reference sequence). V was cut by 3 bases and J by 1 base, with 12 bases left in between. CDR3 bases: TGTGCCTGGAGCACCGGGAGACGGAACACTGAAGCTTTCTTT. Amino acid sequence: CAWSTGRRNTEAFF.

This clonotype ranks as medium-sized. V is TRBV5-6 and J is TRBJ2-7; perhaps D is TRBD1 or TRBD2 (5 bases each). Trimming took 1 base from V and 2 from J, leaving 13 bases between them. The CDR3 runs to 15 residues. Looked up from germline, CDR1 is SGHDT and CDR2 is YYEEEE. The CDR3 coding sequence is TGTGCCAGCAGCTTGACCGGGACGGGACCCTACGAGCAGTACTTC. Translation gives CASSLTGTGPYEQYF.

In this sample, this clonotype turned up many times. V is TRBV20-1 and J is TRBJ2-1; 14 nucleotides agree with TRBD2. J gave up 8 bases and V 0 bases, and 12 bases lay outside the gene matches. This CDR3 has 18 amino acids. The germline V gene encodes CDR1 DFQATT and CDR2 SNEGSKA (reference sequence). CDR3 region: CSARDEAVGLAGGYEQFF. The DNA for the CDR3 is TGCAGTGCTAGAGATGAAGCCGTTGGACTAGCGGGGGGATATGAGCAGTTCTTC.

V gene TRBV29-1 combines with J gene TRBJ1-1, with TRBD1 matching over 8 bases. With V trimmed by 7 bases and J by 4 bases, 5 bases remained unmatched. Germline assignment: CDR1 SQVTM and CDR2 ANQGSEA. The CDR3 covers 12 residues. CDR3 loop: CSAWTGRTEAFF. The CDR3 DNA reads TGCAGCGCCTGGACAGGGCGCACTGAAGCTTTCTTT.

In this sample, this clonotype turned up many times. The V gene is TRBV7-3, the J gene TRBJ2-3; perhaps TRBD1 as D (5 bases). Germline V gives CDR1 SGHTA, CDR2 FQGTGA. This CDR3 region has 14 residues. Trimming took 1 base from V and 2 from J, leaving 7 bases between them. The DNA for the CDR3 is TGTGCCAGCAGCTTAATTGGGGCCACAGATACGCAGTATTTT. It encodes CASSLIGATDTQYF.

This clonotype was counted ten times or more. This sequence joins TRBV13 and TRBJ2-3, with D possibly TRBD2 on 5 matching bases. The V end lost 5 bases, the J end lost 2 bases, and 17 bases lay between the germline ends. In germline, CDR1 is PRHDT, CDR2 FYEKMQ (reference sequence). The CDR3 totals 16 residues. For the CDR3, the DNA is TGTGCCAGCAGCCGGCAAGGGAGCTTGCTCACAGATACGCAGTATTTT. Translated, it gives CASSRQGSLLTDTQYF.

This clonotype was counted at least ten times. The V gene is TRBV29-1, the J gene TRBJ2-1, with D tentatively TRBD1 (6 bases). The germline V and J ends were trimmed by 0 bases and 4 bases, with 13 bases remaining between them. Germline values: CDR1 SQVTM, CDR2 ANQGSEA. CDR3 length: 15 residues. The CDR3 sequence is CSVEEPGHQYNEQFF. For the CDR3, the DNA is TGCAGCGTTGAAGAACCGGGACATCAATACAATGAGCAGTTCTTC.

This clonotype was observed at least ten times. This sequence joins TRBV7-9 and TRBJ2-6; possibly TRBD1 for D (5 bases). Trimming pared 5 bases from V and 0 bases from J, leaving 8 bases between. The CDR3 length is 15 residues. Germline loops: CDR1 SEHNR, CDR2 FQNEAQ (reference sequence). Written as DNA, the CDR3 is TGTGCCAGCAGCCCCAGGGTCTCTGGGGCCAACGTCCTGACTTTC. Protein sequence: CASSPRVSGANVLTF.

The sample holds many counts of this clonotype. The chain combines TRBV20-1 with TRBJ1-2; 8 nucleotides agree with TRBD1. V dropped 0 bases and J dropped 0; count of bases not matched to a gene: 0. This CDR3 has 14 amino acids. The germline V gene encodes CDR1 DFQATT and CDR2 SNEGSKA (reference sequence). Here the CDR3 DNA reads TGCAGTGCTAGAGAGACAGGGGCTAACTATGGCTACACCTTC. Encoded protein: CSARETGANYGYTF.

This clonotype is a singleton in its sample. One junction end disagrees with the germline gene, perhaps due to a read error. The V and J genes are TRBV7-3 and TRBJ2-1; D might be TRBD1 (6 bases). The CDR3 totals 15 residues. In germline, CDR1 is SGHTA, CDR2 FQGTGA. For the CDR3, the DNA is TGTGCCAGCAGCTTCGTACAGGGAGAGATCAATGAGCAGTTATTC. Translation gives CASSFVQGEINEQLF.

In its sample, this clonotype was seen many times. The chain joins TRBV6-5 to TRBJ2-4; TRBD1 is a possible D gene (5 bases). V lost 6 bases and J 7 bases, leaving 16 bases between the germline ends. The CDR3 runs 14 residues. Germline V gene sequence: CDR1 MNHEY, CDR2 SVGAGI. CDR3 loop: CASSPSGKRNIQYF. DNA of the CDR3: TGTGCCAGCAGCCCCTCAGGGAAGAGGAACATTCAGTACTTC.

This clonotype showed up many times. J is TRBJ1-6 and V is TRBV5-6; TRBD1 aligns across 8 bases. This CDR3 contains 18 residues. Trimming cost V 0 bases and J 6 bases; bases outside gene matches: 11. In germline, CDR1 is SGHDT, CDR2 YYEEEE. In DNA form, the CDR3 reads TGTGCCAGCAGCTTGGTACAATGGACAGGGAGTACTAATTCACCCCTCCACTTT. Its protein product is CASSLVQWTGSTNSPLHF.

Comments on this clonotype: A read error may explain this, as a much larger clone is one base away. The V and J genes are TRBV7-9 and TRBJ1-2; the D gene is possibly TRBD1 (5 bases). The CDR3 totals 13 residues. In germline, CDR1 is SEHNR, CDR2 FQNEAQ (reference sequence). Trimming stripped 5 bases from V and 4 bases from J, with 11 bases between. The CDR3 sequence is CASSGGWGYGYTF. In DNA, the CDR3 is TGTGCCAGCAGCGGGGGATGGGGCTATGGCTACACCTTC.